The rows below give T cell receptor beta chains drawn from one sample of a study of blood T cells in healthy people across ages. TCRdb re-called the 5' RACE reads with MiXCR, one entry per CDR3 protein. Of about 780,000 distinct CDR3 sequences detected, 20% to 30% appear once; the ten largest clones hold 3%. These data are also associated with another study on T cells of mothers and their children.

The sample comprised blood. The receptors stem from a boy between 10 and 17 years old in good health. CDR3s include the opening cysteine and the closing phenylalanine or tryptophan. Expanded clones get a size class; other rows say once, few or many, or leave the size out.

TRBV10-2	few	TRBJ1-5	14	CASSTTYSNQPQHF
TRBV15	.	TRBJ1-2	16	CATRVAGTGTNYGYTF
TRBV28	.	TRBJ2-5	14	CASSSTGQGLTQYF
TRBV10-3	.	TRBJ2-3	12	CATTGGGDTQYF
TRBV28	.	TRBJ1-2	16	CASSLGLADRGYGYTF
TRBV7-3	few	TRBJ1-1	14	CASSLGPDNTEAFF
TRBV28	.	TRBJ2-1	17	CASIHGQGLTSYNEQFF
TRBV20-1	few	TRBJ1-3	11	CSARARDTIYF
TRBV10-3	.	TRBJ2-1	13	CAISESTADEQFF
TRBV29-1	few	TRBJ2-6	15	CSVPEGPTGANVLTF
TRBV27	few	TRBJ2-7	14	CASSFWGGTYEQYF
TRBV7-9	many	TRBJ1-4	14	CASSPHATNEKLFF
TRBV11-1	.	TRBJ2-2	17	CASSLVGRGQNTGELFF
TRBV29-1	many	TRBJ2-5	13	CSVERQGQETQYF
TRBV7-9	.	TRBJ2-7	11	CASSPQEGGGF
TRBV6-5	.	TRBJ2-5	19	CASSYSFWYGGGFQETQYF
TRBV3-1	.	TRBJ2-4	13	CASSPDPQGIQYF
TRBV28	.	TRBJ2-7	19	CASSLVGRGRLVLGDEQYF
TRBV6-5	few	.	14	CASSIAGDSYEQYF
TRBV12-3/TRBV12-4	many	TRBJ2-5	15	CASSPAPGGQETQYF
TRBV19	.	.	15	CASSPPSRSYNEQFF
TRBV5-1	few	TRBJ2-5	14	CASSGGQRQETQYF